This T cell receptor beta chain stems from a study of brain metastases from non-small cell lung cancer (dated by TCRdb to between 2018 and 2021). The study in broad terms: The study profiled the immune microenvironment of paired resected primary tumors and brain metastases taken from patients with non-small-cell lung cancer.

The method behind the library was the immunoSEQ multiplex PCR assay. T-cell receptor beta chain repertoire sequencing was carried out together with a 770-gene immune expression panel. TCRdb limited this immuneACCESS table to in-frame rearrangements with V and J called. A share of clones is missing; checked studies link under half to unresolved V genes, and the rest is unexplained. The sample table lists some 3,400 clones, 95% to 96% of them with a count of one. Jointly, the top ten make up 1.5% to 2% of the sample. After removal of 4 bases from V and 8 bases from J, the junction retains 7 bases not matched to a gene. The germline V gene gives CDR1 as SGHRS and CDR2 as YFSETQ. The CDR3 contains 13 residues, cysteine and phenylalanine counted. The CDR3 DNA has 39 bases and is translated from base 1. A word on this clone: Its binding antigen is unknown. No quality values exist for individual bases; no much larger clone is one base distant.

The cohort was made up of about 39 patients with surgically resected non-small-cell lung cancer, each of whom had both a primary tumor specimen and a brain metastasis specimen. This clonotype was sampled from a donor at least 40 years old with non-small cell lung cancer. The material sequenced was tumor-adjacent normal tissue. The rearranged segments are TRBV5-1 and TRBJ1-2, with TRBD1 matching 8 junction bases. The sequenced DNA: TGCGCCAGCAGCAAGGACAGGGCGGGCGGCTACACCTTC. Its amino acids are CASSKDRAGGYTF.